The 29 T cell receptor beta chains presented below share a single source sample, sequenced in a study of cytomegalovirus exposure and HLA in healthy donors. The primer mix had 60 Vbeta and 13 Jbeta primers. The data were produced by immunoSEQ multiplex PCR, yet TCRdb's version contains in-frame clones alone and is incomplete. Of roughly 150,000 clones in the sample, approximately 79% were seen once. The sequenced sample consisted of PBMCs. These receptors all come from a woman aged 45-59 years in good health and CMV-seropositive.

The chain links TRBV18 to TRBJ1-1; D not resolved. Trimming pared 4 bases from V and 4 bases from J, leaving 10 bases between. Germline V lookup: CDR1 KGHSH, CDR2 LQKENI. This CDR3 has 13 amino acids. The CDR3 spells CASSQGTSTEAFF. In DNA form, the CDR3 reads TGTGCCAGCTCACAAGGAACTAGCACTGAAGCTTTCTTT.

This chain links TRBV7-9 with TRBJ1-1; TRBD1 agrees at 9 bases. This CDR3 has 14 amino acids. Trimming at V came to 6 bases and at J to 4 bases, leaving 6 bases not matched to a gene. Germline values: CDR1 SEHNR, CDR2 FQNEAQ (reference sequence). CDR3 sequence: CASRTGGGSTEAFF. The CDR3 nucleotides read TGTGCCAGCAGGACAGGGGGAGGGAGCACTGAAGCTTTCTTT.

This sequence joins TRBV30 and TRBJ2-1, with D maybe TRBD2 (5 bases). The V end lost 0 bases, the J end lost 5 bases, and 11 bases lay between the germline ends. CDR3 length: 14 amino acids. Germline V gives CDR1 GTSNPN, CDR2 SVGIG (reference sequence). Written as DNA, the CDR3 is TGTGCCTGGAGTGTACTAGGGCAAGACAATGAGCAGTTCTTC. Translated: CAWSVLGQDNEQFF.

This chain uses TRBV7-2 with TRBJ1-3; no firm D call. CDR1 is SGHTA, CDR2 FQGNSA, per germline. CDR3 length equals 16 residues. Deletions cut 1 base from V and 1 base from J, with 11 bases between. DNA for the CDR3: TGTGCCAGCAGCTTAGAGGCAGGCAGGTCTGGAAACACCATATATTTT. Amino acids: CASSLEAGRSGNTIYF.

The genes are TRBV6-5 and TRBJ2-3; 8 nucleotides match TRBD1. The CDR3 has 13 residues. The J segment lost 4 bases and the V segment lost 4 bases, leaving 1 base of the junction unmatched. Germline loops: CDR1 MNHEY, CDR2 SVGAGI. CDR3 residues: CASSSRGPDTQYF. The CDR3 DNA reads TGTGCCAGCAGTTCCAGGGGGCCAGATACGCAGTATTTT.

DNA for the CDR3: TGTGCCAGCTCACCAGACCTATACAGCAAGGAGCAGTACTTC. It codes for CASSPDLYSKEQYF. The chain joins TRBV18 to TRBJ2-7, with D hard to call. This CDR3 is 14 amino acids long. The V end lost 2 bases, the J end lost 7 bases, and 15 bases lay between the germline ends. From germline, CDR1 is KGHSH and CDR2 LQKENI.

This clone showed up just once. The J gene is TRBJ1-2, the V gene TRBV11-2, with a possible D match to TRBD1 (5 bases). CDR3 length: 9 residues. Germline loops: CDR1 SGHAT, CDR2 FQNNGV. The V end was cut by 8 bases, the J end by 14 bases, with 12 bases between. CDR3 sequence (DNA): TGTGCCAGCGGCCCGACAGTTACCTTC. Residues: CASGPTVTF.

This rearrangement joins TRBV6-6 to TRBJ1-6; no clear D. Germline assignment: CDR1 MNHNY and CDR2 SVGAGI (reference sequence). The CDR3 runs 15 residues. The V gene lost 5 bases and the J gene lost 7 bases, with 15 bases spanning the gap. CDR3 nucleotide sequence: TGTGCCAGCAGTCCCCCCGGGATGCTAAATTCACCCCTCCACTTT. This gives the protein CASSPPGMLNSPLHF.

The table lists this clone with a few counts. The chain combines TRBV6-6 with TRBJ1-2; D gene unclear. The V gene lost 2 bases and the J gene lost 6 bases, with 10 bases spanning the gap. The CDR3 is made up of 13 amino acids. CDR1 and CDR2 from the germline V gene are MNHNY and SVGAGI (reference sequence). For the CDR3, the DNA is TGTGCCAGCAGTTACGGTCTTCAGGATGGCTACACCTTC. Its translation: CASSYGLQDGYTF.

V and J are TRBV5-4 and TRBJ2-1, with TRBD1 matching over 10 bases. CDR3 size: 14 residues. CDR1 SGHNT and CDR2 YYREEE come from the germline V gene (reference sequence). The V segment lost 3 bases and the J segment 8 bases; nucleotides outside the gene matches: 5. The CDR3 sequence: CASSSGQGRDEQFF. Here the CDR3 DNA reads TGTGCCAGCAGCTCGGGACAGGGGCGGGATGAGCAGTTCTTC.

The genes are TRBV5-1 and TRBJ1-1; 10 bases fit TRBD1. CDR3 length: 13 amino acids. The germline CDR1 and CDR2 sequences are SGHRS and YFSETQ. V shed 3 bases and J 5 bases; nucleotides not matched to a gene: 1. The CDR3 reads CASSSGQGTEAFF. CDR3 bases: TGCGCCAGCAGCTCGGGACAGGGGACTGAAGCTTTCTTT.

V is TRBV7-8 and J is TRBJ2-7, with 9 bases aligning to TRBD1. The CDR3 runs 14 residues. Per the germline V gene, CDR1 is SGHVS and CDR2 is FQNEAQ. The ends lost 5 bases at V and 3 bases at J; junction bases unmatched: 5. The CDR3 loop reads CASSVRDRVYEQYF. The CDR3 bases are TGTGCCAGCAGCGTCCGGGACAGGGTCTACGAGCAGTACTTC.

This sequence joins TRBV5-6 and TRBJ2-1, with no clear D. Trimming pared 1 base from V and 12 bases from J, leaving 11 bases between. Germline assignment: CDR1 SGHDT and CDR2 YYEEEE. The CDR3 runs 12 residues. As DNA, the CDR3 is TGTGCCAGCAGCTTGCATCAAACCGGGCAGTTCTTC. This translates into CASSLHQTGQFF.

V and J are TRBV5-4 and TRBJ1-2, with 10 nucleotides matching TRBD1. Germline loops: CDR1 SGHNT, CDR2 YYREEE (reference sequence). The V and J ends lost 4 bases and 1 base, in that order; junction bases with no gene match: 4. This CDR3 has 15 residues. The CDR3 DNA sequence: TGTGCCAGCAGCCTTCGGACAGGGGGTAACTATGGCTACACCTTC. Translation gives CASSLRTGGNYGYTF.

The chain carries TRBV5-1 and TRBJ2-3; 8 bases map to TRBD1. CDR1 and CDR2 (germline): SGHRS, YFSETQ. This CDR3 is 14 amino acids long. Trimming removed 5 bases from V and 2 bases from J; junction bases left unmatched: 4. CDR3 in DNA: TGCGCCAGCAGGAACAGGGGGGACACAGATACGCAGTATTTT. It encodes CASRNRGDTDTQYF.

The chain links TRBV4-1 to TRBJ2-3, with 8 nucleotides matching TRBD2. Germline assignment: CDR1 MGHRA and CDR2 YSYEKL. This CDR3 contains 19 residues. Unmatched junction bases numbered 17, after V lost 1 base and J lost 5 bases. CDR3 sequence: CASSQGSGGSFGGVDTQYF. Written as DNA, the CDR3 is TGCGCCAGCAGCCAAGGAAGCGGGGGCTCGTTTGGGGGGGTAGATACGCAGTATTTT.

The chain couples TRBV19 to TRBJ1-1; D call uncertain. The germline V gene encodes CDR1 LNHDA and CDR2 SQIVND (reference sequence). This CDR3 spans 13 amino acids. V was cut by 3 bases and J by 3 bases, with 8 bases left in between. For the CDR3, the DNA is TGTGCCAGTAGTATTATCCAGGACACTGAAGCTTTCTTT. Translating gives CASSIIQDTEAFF.

This clone was recorded once. V is TRBV21-1 and J is TRBJ2-7; TRBD1, as called in the table, went unchecked against the DNA. TRBV21-1 is recorded as a pseudogene. The CDR3 runs 16 residues. As DNA, the CDR3 is TGTGCCAGCAGCAACGGGGACAGCTTAGTTGTCGACGAGCAGTACTTC. Protein product: CASSNGDSLVVDEQYF.

V usage is TRBV2 and J usage is TRBJ1-4, with no clear D. This CDR3 has 14 amino acids. V lost 6 bases and J lost 8, with 16 bases in between. Germline V CDR1 and CDR2: SNHLY, FYNNEI. CDR3 nucleotide sequence: TGTGCCAGCAGACCCGGACTCTTGGGGGAAAAACTGTTTTTT. The encoded protein is CASRPGLLGEKLFF.

The rearrangement uses TRBV30 and TRBJ1-1, with D tentatively TRBD1 (5 bases). The V and J ends lost 4 bases and 1 base respectively, with 10 bases between them. CDR1 and CDR2 from the germline V gene are GTSNPN and SVGIG (reference sequence). CDR3 size: 13 residues. The CDR3 here is CAWKRQQNTEAFF. CDR3 bases: TGTGCCTGGAAAAGACAGCAGAACACTGAAGCTTTCTTT.

The chain joins TRBV6-5 to TRBJ2-2; 7 positions match TRBD1. This CDR3 spans 16 amino acids. CDR1 and CDR2 (germline): MNHEY, SVGAGI. With V trimmed by 0 bases and J by 7 bases, 8 bases remained unmatched. The CDR3 DNA sequence: TGTGCCAGCAGTTACTCACTGACAAACAGGGGCGGGGAGCTGTTTTTT. As protein: CASSYSLTNRGGELFF.

This chain connects TRBV11-2 to TRBJ2-1, with 7 positions matching TRBD1. Per the germline V gene, CDR1 is SGHAT and CDR2 is FQNNGV. V shed 4 bases and J 4 bases; nucleotides not matched to a gene: 13. The CDR3 contains 17 residues. The DNA for the CDR3 is TGTGCCAGCAGCTACAACAGGGGACCCCGACCGTACAATGAGCAGTTCTTC. Translating it yields CASSYNRGPRPYNEQFF.

This rearrangement joins TRBV6-6 to TRBJ2-5; 10 bases are a match to TRBD1. The CDR3 contains 16 residues. CDR1 and CDR2 (germline): MNHNY, SVGAGI (reference sequence). The V segment lost 6 bases and the J segment 9 bases; nucleotides outside the gene matches: 16. Here the CDR3 reads CASSRGEGQGDVAQYF. CDR3 coding DNA: TGTGCCAGCAGCCGCGGTGAAGGACAGGGGGATGTGGCCCAGTACTTC.

The chain has TRBV5-1 and TRBJ2-3; tentatively, D is TRBD1 (6 bases). CDR3 size: 15 residues. Germline V gene sequence: CDR1 SGHRS, CDR2 YFSETQ. V was clipped by 3 bases and J by 2 bases, with 13 bases between them. The CDR3 loop reads CASSSERDTTDTQYF. The CDR3 nucleotides read TGCGCCAGCAGCTCCGAAAGGGACACCACAGATACGCAGTATTTT.

As for this clone: Sequence at one end of the junction differs from germline and may be a read error. This chain links TRBV15 with TRBJ2-7; 7 bases match TRBD2. CDR3 length: 14 amino acids. Germline lookup yields CDR1 LNHNV and CDR2 YYDKDF (reference sequence). In nucleotides, the CDR3 is TGTGCCACCAGCAGCCCCCATACTAGCGACGAACAGTACTTC. This codes for CATSSPHTSDEQYF.

The V gene is TRBV4-2, the J gene TRBJ1-1; 7 bases line up with TRBD1. J gave up 1 base and V 2 bases, and 10 bases lay outside the gene matches. CDR3 length: 17 residues. The V gene's germline CDR1 is LGHNA and CDR2 YNFKEQ. The CDR3 protein is CASSQPTRGQSNTEAFF. CDR3 DNA sequence: TGTGCCAGCAGCCAACCCACTAGGGGACAGTCGAACACTGAAGCTTTCTTT.

This chain links TRBV10-3 with TRBJ2-3, with 14 bases fitting TRBD2. J gave up 0 bases and V 6 bases, and 5 bases lay outside the gene matches. This CDR3 contains 17 residues. Germline values: CDR1 ENHRY, CDR2 SYGVKD. The CDR3 is CAISRLAGGSSTDTQYF. For the CDR3, the DNA is TGTGCCATCAGCCGACTAGCGGGGGGGTCTAGCACAGATACGCAGTATTTT.

The rearrangement uses TRBV7-8 and TRBJ1-1; TRBD1 might be the D (5 bases). Trimming took 4 bases from V and 2 from J, leaving 20 bases between them. The germline CDR1 and CDR2 sequences are SGHVS and FQNEAQ. This CDR3 contains 17 residues. CDR3 bases: TGTGCCAGCAGCTCTCTCCTACCGGGTCAGGGTAACACTGAAGCTTTCTTT. This translates into CASSSLLPGQGNTEAFF.

The chain links TRBV7-9 to TRBJ1-6; D may be TRBD1 (5 bases). The CDR3 consists of 13 residues. V was cut by 5 bases and J by 15 bases, with 17 bases left in between. From germline, CDR1 is SEHNR and CDR2 FQNEAQ (reference sequence). The CDR3, as DNA: TGTGCCAGCAGCCTCCCGTCCAGGGAAGGCCTCCACTTT. It yields the protein CASSLPSREGLHF.